This T cell receptor (beta chain) was observed in a study of blood T cell repertoires in COVID-19. Study background: COVID-19 samples collected from the United States, Italy and Spain covered acute and convalescent phases. PBMCs, B-cell-depleted T cells, or T cells were the source of the cDNA or gDNA that made up the material.

How the authors handled the data: Reference gene primer amplification gave nucleated cell count estimates. Sequencing was performed with immunoSEQ multiplex PCR; in TCRdb, only in-frame clones are kept and a portion is missing. The V and J calls and the clone size are those of that table, but D and trimming were determined from the DNA. The sample lists 91,000 or so clones, just over 90% occurring once. Germline V gene lookup returns CDR1 MDHEN and CDR2 SYDVKM. The CDR3 covers 13 residues. The germline V and J ends were trimmed by 1 base and 12 bases, with 15 bases remaining between them. The clonotype was recovered from a woman in her 50s in a cohort sampled during active COVID-19. The sequencing sample was made of peripheral blood. The gene calls are TRBV28 and TRBJ1-2; the D gene is possibly TRBD1 (5 bases). CDR3 protein: CASSLFPREGNTF. Written as DNA, the CDR3 is TGTGCCAGCAGTTTATTCCCCAGGGAGGGAAACACCTTC.